The T cell receptor beta chain under discussion was sequenced for a study of T cells in Graves' hyperthyroidism and ophthalmopathy. This CDR3 is built from 17 residues. The germline gives CDR1 MGHRA, CDR2 YSYEKL. Trimming stripped 6 bases from V and 2 bases from J, with 17 bases between. From RNA transcripts, TCR beta CDR3 regions were amplified. The TCR CDR3 was amplified in a first-round RT-PCR using the HTBI primer set. TCRdb re-called the multiplex PCR reads with MiXCR, one entry per CDR3 protein. This sample has about 530,000 distinct CDR3 sequences, with approximately 17% found just once. The specimen was blood. This TCR came from a woman younger than 35 with Graves' ophthalmopathy. This rearrangement joins TRBV4-1 to TRBJ2-6; maybe TRBD1 (6 bases). The CDR3 reads CASSQKLQGAGANVLTF. The CDR3 nucleotides are TGCGCCAGCAGTCAGAAATTACAGGGAGCTGGGGCCAACGTCCTGACTTTC.